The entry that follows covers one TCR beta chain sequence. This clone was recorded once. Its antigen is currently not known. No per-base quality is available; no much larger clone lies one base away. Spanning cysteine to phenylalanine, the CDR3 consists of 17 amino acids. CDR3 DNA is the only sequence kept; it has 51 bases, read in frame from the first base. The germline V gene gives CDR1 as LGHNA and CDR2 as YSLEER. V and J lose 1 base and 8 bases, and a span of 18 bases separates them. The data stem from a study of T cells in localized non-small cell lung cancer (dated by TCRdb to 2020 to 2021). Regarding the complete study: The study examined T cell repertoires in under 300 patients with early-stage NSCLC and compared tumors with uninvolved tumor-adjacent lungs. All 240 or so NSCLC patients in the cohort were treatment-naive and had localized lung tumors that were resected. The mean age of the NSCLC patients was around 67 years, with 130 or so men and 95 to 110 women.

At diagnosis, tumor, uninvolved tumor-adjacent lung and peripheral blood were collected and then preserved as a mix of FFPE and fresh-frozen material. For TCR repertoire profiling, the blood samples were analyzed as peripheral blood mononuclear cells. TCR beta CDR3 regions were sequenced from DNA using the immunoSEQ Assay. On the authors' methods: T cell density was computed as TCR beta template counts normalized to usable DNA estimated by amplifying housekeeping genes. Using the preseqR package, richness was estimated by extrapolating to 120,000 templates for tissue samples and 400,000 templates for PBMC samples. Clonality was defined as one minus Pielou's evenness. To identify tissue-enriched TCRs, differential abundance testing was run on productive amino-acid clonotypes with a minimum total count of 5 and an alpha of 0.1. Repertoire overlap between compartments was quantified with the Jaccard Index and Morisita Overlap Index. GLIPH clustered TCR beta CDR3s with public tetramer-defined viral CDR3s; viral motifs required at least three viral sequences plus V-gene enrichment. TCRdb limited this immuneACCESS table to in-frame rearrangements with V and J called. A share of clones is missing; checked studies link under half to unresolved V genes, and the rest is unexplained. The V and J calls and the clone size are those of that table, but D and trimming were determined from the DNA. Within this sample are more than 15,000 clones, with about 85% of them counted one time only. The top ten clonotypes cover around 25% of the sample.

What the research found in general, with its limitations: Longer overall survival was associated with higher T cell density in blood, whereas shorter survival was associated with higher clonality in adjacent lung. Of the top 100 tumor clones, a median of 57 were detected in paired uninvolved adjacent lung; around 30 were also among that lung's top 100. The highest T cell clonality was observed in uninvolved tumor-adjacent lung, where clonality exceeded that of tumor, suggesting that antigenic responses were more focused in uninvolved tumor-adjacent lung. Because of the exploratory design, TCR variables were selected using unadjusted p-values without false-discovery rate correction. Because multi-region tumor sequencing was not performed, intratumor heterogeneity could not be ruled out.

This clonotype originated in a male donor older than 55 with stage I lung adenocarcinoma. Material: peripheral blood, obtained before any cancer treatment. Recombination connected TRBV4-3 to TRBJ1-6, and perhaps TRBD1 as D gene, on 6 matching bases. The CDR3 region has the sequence CASSQARGAVGDSPLHF. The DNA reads TGCGCCAGCAGCCAAGCTCGGGGGGCGGTTGGGGATTCACCCCTCCACTTT.